These 13 T cell receptor beta chains came from one sample sequenced in a study of blood T cells in healthy people across ages. Sample-barcoded 5' priming and a J-beta primer mix drove a second PCR of roughly 7 to 11 cycles. TCRdb reanalysed the 5' RACE reads using MiXCR and keeps one entry per CDR3 protein. Of hundreds of thousands of distinct CDR3 sequences in the sample, 29% are singletons; the top ten hold about 18%. The material sequenced was blood. These receptors originate from a woman of 80 years or more in good health.

This clonotype was seen repeatedly, ten times or more. CDR3 in DNA: TGTGCCAGCAGTTACAAAGGACCACACTACGAGCAGTACTTC. Translated: CASSYKGPHYEQYF. This rearrangement joins TRBV6-2 or TRBV6-3 to TRBJ2-7, with unresolved D. V gave up 2 bases and J gave up 3 bases, with 11 bases separating them. Germline CDR1 is MNHEY and CDR2 is SVGEGT. The CDR3 loop spans 14 amino acids.

The rearrangement joins TRBV20-1 to TRBJ1-1; TRBD1 aligns across 10 bases. This CDR3 is 14 amino acids long. The J segment lost 3 bases and the V segment lost 6 bases, leaving 7 bases of the junction unmatched. CDR1 is DFQATT and CDR2 is SNEGSKA in the germline V gene (reference sequence). DNA for the CDR3: TGCAGTGCCACCCGGGGACAGGGGTACACTGAAGCTTTCTTT. Translation gives CSATRGQGYTEAFF.

This clonotype was recorded only once. V usage is TRBV6-2 or TRBV6-3 and J usage is TRBJ2-2; D remains unclear. The germline V gene encodes CDR1 MNHEY and CDR2 SVGEGT. The V gene lost 0 bases and the J gene lost 4 bases, with 15 bases spanning the gap. The length of the CDR3 is 17 residues. CDR3 nucleotides: TGTGCCAGCAGTTACTCCTGGCTATCGGATAGCACCGGGGAGCTGTTTTTT. Its protein is CASSYSWLSDSTGELFF.

This clonotype was found a few times. V is TRBV20-1 and J is TRBJ1-4, with D tentatively TRBD1 (6 bases). The germline V and J ends were trimmed by 3 bases and 8 bases, with 16 bases remaining between them. From germline, CDR1 is DFQATT and CDR2 SNEGSKA (reference sequence). The CDR3 runs to 14 residues. CDR3: CSASGIGGHEKLFF. The CDR3 DNA reads TGCAGTGCTAGCGGGATAGGGGGTCACGAAAAACTGTTTTTT.

This clonotype was observed a few times. J is TRBJ2-7 and V is TRBV12-3 or TRBV12-4; D is unresolved. V was pared by 3 bases and J by 6 bases, with 9 bases between. The CDR3 covers 12 residues. DNA for the CDR3: TGTGCCAGCAGTTTTTCGGGTGGCGAGCAGTACTTC. Its translation is CASSFSGGEQYF.

The gene calls are TRBV4-1 and TRBJ1-1; no clear D gene. This CDR3 has 13 residues. Trimming left V 1 base short and J 10 bases short, with 13 bases between. Germline V gene lookup returns CDR1 MGHRA and CDR2 YSYEKL. CDR3 nucleotides: TGCGCCAGCAGCCAAGCCAGCATAGATAGAGCTTTCTTT. Translation gives CASSQASIDRAFF.

A word on this clonotype: Its ends do not fully match the called genes, so a read error is possible. The CDR3 here is CASSPPPSGGARNKQFF. The CDR3 bases are TGTGCCAGCAGCCCCCCCCCCAGCGGGGGTGCCCGCAATAAGCAGTTCTTC. The V gene is TRBV7-9, the J gene TRBJ2-1, with 8 bases fitting TRBD2. The CDR3 spans 17 residues. In germline, CDR1 is SEHNR, CDR2 FQNEAQ (reference sequence).

This clonotype showed up many times. The rearrangement joins TRBV6-6 to TRBJ2-1; D gene uncertain. Germline loops: CDR1 MNHNY, CDR2 SVGAGI (reference sequence). This CDR3 contains 13 residues. Between the trimmed V and J ends, which lost 4 bases and 10 bases, there was a span of 14 bases. The CDR3 DNA follows: TGTGCCAGCAGTTCACCGTTACCGCAGGAGCAGTTCTTC. Its protein product is CASSSPLPQEQFF.

Comments on this clonotype: At one boundary the junction diverges from the germline segment, which might be a read error. The chain couples TRBV12-3 or TRBV12-4 to TRBJ2-3, with 9 bases that match TRBD2. The CDR3 has 16 amino acids. Here the CDR3 reads CASRYSGGGGADAQYF. The CDR3 bases are TGTGCCAGCAGATATAGCGGGGGCGGGGGGGCAGATGCGCAGTATTTT.

In the case of this clonotype: A much larger clone is a single base away; this may be a read error. The gene calls are TRBV12-3 or TRBV12-4 and TRBJ1-6; D uncertain. This CDR3 is 13 amino acids long. The CDR3 region has the DNA TGTGCCAACAGTTCGGTCCGGAGTTCACCCCTCCACTTT. Its protein is CANSSVRSSPLHF.

This CDR3 is CASSYEGNAGELFF. In DNA form, the CDR3 reads TGTGCCAGCAGTTACGAGGGAAACGCCGGGGAGCTGTTTTTT. The V and J genes are TRBV6-5 and TRBJ2-2, with D perhaps TRBD2 (5 bases). The CDR3 is made up of 14 amino acids. CDR1 is MNHEY, CDR2 SVGAGI, per germline. V lost 2 bases, J lost 6 bases, and 10 bases lay in between.

This clonotype was seen at least ten times. The genes are TRBV20-1 and TRBJ1-2; D is possibly TRBD1 (6 bases). There are 12 residues in the CDR3. The germline gives CDR1 DFQATT, CDR2 SNEGSKA (reference sequence). V lost 5 bases to trimming and J lost 2 bases, with 9 bases between them. The CDR3 DNA sequence: TGCAGTGCTTCCGGGACAAACTATGGCTACACCTTC. Its translation: CSASGTNYGYTF.

This clonotype has only one observation. A read error may be the cause here, since a much bigger clone is one base away. The rearrangement links TRBV6-2 or TRBV6-3 to TRBJ2-1, with 7 bases lining up with TRBD1. The DNA end lines up better with TRBJ2-7; the J call may be wrong. The CDR3 runs to 15 residues. The V gene's germline CDR1 is MNHEY and CDR2 SVGEGT. CDR3 amino acids: CASSSIQGTAYEQYF. The CDR3 DNA reads TGTGCCAGCAGTTCCATACAGGGGACCGCCTACGAGCAGTACTTC.